The 23 T cell receptor beta chains below come from one sample, sequenced in a study of Ad26.COV2.S vaccination and SARS-CoV-2 variants. Sequencing used immunoSEQ multiplex PCR; TCRdb keeps in-frame clones, though not all of them. The sample consists of some 240,000 clones, roughly 89% of them appearing once. Treatment noted: about 20 received Ad26.COV2.S at low or high dose, single or two shots; about 5 received placebo; per-sample allocation not given. Vaccine and placebo recipients were sampled on day 63 after the first injection. Sequencing was performed on peripheral blood, taken in a trial of Ad26.COV2.S vaccine versus placebo. These receptors all come from a person between 18 and 60 years old who received the Ad26.COV2.S COVID-19 vaccine or a placebo.

V and J are TRBV5-8 and TRBJ1-5; D is unresolved. The V gene lost 5 bases and the J gene lost 7 bases, with 16 bases spanning the gap. The CDR3 runs to 14 residues. Germline values: CDR1 SGHTS, CDR2 YDEGEE. The CDR3 DNA reads as TGTGCCAGCAGTAACACCCCGGGATTACAGCCCCAGCATTTT. It specifies CASSNTPGLQPQHF.

The chain links TRBV11-2 to TRBJ2-7, with a possible D match to TRBD2 (5 bases). V lost 3 bases, J lost 3 bases, and 12 bases lay in between. The CDR3 is made up of 14 amino acids. CDR1 is SGHAT, CDR2 FQNNGV, per germline. The DNA for the CDR3 is TGTGCCAGCAGCTTCCCCGACCGGGACTACGAGCAGTACTTC. Protein sequence: CASSFPDRDYEQYF. The full variable domain, with the rest looked up from reference TRBV11-2 and TRBJ2-7, is EAGVAQSPRYKIIEKRQSVAFWCNPISGHATLYWYQQILGQGPKLLIQFQNNGVVDDSQLPKDRFSAERLKGVDSTLKIQPAKLEDSAVYLCASSFPDRDYEQYFGPGTRLTVT.

This sequence joins TRBV19 and TRBJ1-2, with a weak D call TRBD1 (6 bases). The CDR3 loop spans 14 amino acids. Germline lookup yields CDR1 LNHDA and CDR2 SQIVND (reference sequence). With 5 bases removed from V and 6 bases from J, the gap between germline ends came to 16 bases. CDR3 region: CASSYLRAGDGYTF. As DNA, the CDR3 is TGTGCCAGTAGTTACCTTCGGGCAGGGGATGGCTACACCTTC.

This sequence joins TRBV7-9 and TRBJ1-3, with D possibly TRBD1 on 6 matching bases. CDR1 and CDR2 (germline): SEHNR, FQNEAQ (reference sequence). The V end was cut by 5 bases, the J end by 3 bases, with 17 bases between. The CDR3 contains 16 residues. In nucleotides, the CDR3 is TGTGCCAGCAGCACCTTACAGGGTCGCGGTGGAAACACCATATATTTT. Amino acids: CASSTLQGRGGNTIYF.

The chain recombines TRBV7-9 with TRBJ1-2; possibly TRBD1 for D (6 bases). This CDR3 has 17 residues. Trimming removed 3 bases at V and 1 base at J, with 18 bases between. The V gene's germline CDR1 is SEHNR and CDR2 FQNEAQ (reference sequence). CDR3 nucleotide sequence: TGTGCCAGCAGCTTCCGTGAAGGAGGGGGTTTTAACTATGGCTACACCTTC. Its protein is CASSFREGGGFNYGYTF.

This chain connects TRBV11-2 to TRBJ2-4; 7 nucleotides line up with TRBD2. V lost 2 bases and J lost 2; bases outside the gene matches: 6. Germline CDR1 reads SGHAT; CDR2 reads FQNNGV. This CDR3 has 16 residues. Here the CDR3 reads CASSLFPGGSKNIQYF. CDR3 DNA: TGTGCCAGCAGCTTATTTCCCGGGGGGTCCAAAAACATTCAGTACTTC.

The chain recombines TRBV19 with TRBJ2-5; D unresolved. Germline CDR1 and CDR2: LNHDA and SQIVND (reference sequence). V was clipped by 5 bases and J by 5 bases, with 9 bases between them. This CDR3 is 12 amino acids long. The CDR3 nucleotides are TGTGCCAGTAGTCCCCGGTCGGAGACCCAGTACTTC. This codes for CASSPRSETQYF.

V and J are TRBV18 and TRBJ1-5; possibly TRBD1 for D (5 bases). CDR1 is KGHSH, CDR2 LQKENI, per germline. The CDR3 contains 13 residues. V was clipped by 5 bases and J by 0 bases, with 5 bases between them. CDR3 sequence: CASSGGSNQPQHF. Written as DNA, the CDR3 is TGTGCCAGCTCAGGGGGTAGCAATCAGCCCCAGCATTTT. Full variable domain (missing parts from reference TRBV18 and TRBJ1-5): NAGVMQNPRHLVRRRGQEARLRCSPMKGHSHVYWYRQLPEEGLKFMVYLQKENIIDESGMPKERFSAEFPKEGPSILRIQQVVRGDSAAYFCASSGGSNQPQHFGDGTRLSIL.

This clone appeared many times. V gene TRBV6-2 or TRBV6-3 combines with J gene TRBJ2-3, with a tentative D call TRBD2 (6 bases). The V end was cut by 5 bases, the J end by 4 bases, with 13 bases between. CDR1 MNHEY and CDR2 SVGEGT come from the germline V gene. The CDR3 is 14 amino acids. In nucleotides, the CDR3 is TGTGCCAGCAGTGGGTCGGGAGAATCAGATACGCAGTATTTT. Amino acid sequence: CASSGSGESDTQYF.

The chain is built from TRBV4-1 and TRBJ1-3, with D tentatively TRBD1 (5 bases). V lost 2 bases to trimming and J lost 0 bases, with 8 bases between them. Per germline, CDR1 MGHRA and CDR2 YSYEKL. The CDR3 sequence is 15 residues long. The CDR3 DNA reads TGCGCCAGCAGCCAAAGGGGTCTCTCTGGAAACACCATATATTTT. This encodes CASSQRGLSGNTIYF.

The genes are TRBV30 and TRBJ1-3; a possible D gene is TRBD1 (5 bases). V was clipped by 2 bases and J by 2 bases, with 19 bases between them. Germline V lookup: CDR1 GTSNPN, CDR2 SVGIG (reference sequence). The CDR3 runs to 17 residues. Written as DNA, the CDR3 is TGTGCCTGGAGTTTTGGCGGGGGATTTAACGCTGGAAACACCATATATTTT. Its translation is CAWSFGGGFNAGNTIYF. Looking up the rest from reference TRBV30 and TRBJ1-3 gives the full variable domain: SQTIHQWPATLVQPVGSPLSLECTVEGTSNPNLYWYRQAAGRGLQLLFYSVGIGQISSEVPQNLSASRPQDRQFILSSKKLLLSDSGFYLCAWSFGGGFNAGNTIYFGEGSWLTVV.

The chain uses TRBV4-3 and TRBJ1-4; D uncertain. Germline V CDR1 and CDR2: LGHNA, YSLEER. This CDR3 has 17 amino acids. V lost 3 bases and J 3 bases, leaving 17 bases between the germline ends. DNA of the CDR3: TGCGCCAGCAGCCATGTTCTTGGACGGATGTCTAATGAAAAACTGTTTTTT. Amino acid sequence: CASSHVLGRMSNEKLFF.

This clone has only one observation. The chain joins TRBV10-3 to TRBJ1-5; perhaps TRBD1 as D (5 bases). CDR3 length equals 15 residues. Germline lookup yields CDR1 ENHRY and CDR2 SYGVKD. V lost 3 bases and J 4 bases, leaving 13 bases between the germline ends. This chain's CDR3 is CAISERQGGNQPQHF. CDR3 DNA: TGTGCCATCAGTGAACGGCAGGGCGGTAATCAGCCCCAGCATTTT.

The chain is built from TRBV6-2 or TRBV6-3 and TRBJ2-7, with TRBD2 identical over 11 bases. CDR1 is MNHEY and CDR2 is SVGEGT in the germline V gene. The length of the CDR3 is 15 residues. Trimming took 2 bases from V and 7 from J; bases not matched to a gene: 7. DNA of the CDR3: TGTGCCAGCAGTTACGGCCTAGCGGGAGGCTGGGAGCAGTACGTC. Its translation: CASSYGLAGGWEQYV.

V gene TRBV7-2 combines with J gene TRBJ2-2; a weak D match, TRBD1 (6 bases). Trimming left V 4 bases short and J 6 bases short, with 15 bases between. The CDR3 covers 15 residues. Germline CDR1 reads SGHTA; CDR2 reads FQGNSA. The CDR3 sequence: CASSSSGVQAGELFF. The CDR3 DNA sequence: TGTGCCAGCAGCTCATCAGGGGTTCAGGCCGGGGAGCTGTTTTTT.

The rearrangement links TRBV27 to TRBJ1-2; D is uncertain. This CDR3 has 15 residues. Looked up from germline, CDR1 is MNHEY and CDR2 is SMNVEV (reference sequence). Trimming pared 0 bases from V and 8 bases from J, leaving 16 bases between. CDR3 sequence reads: CASSLSPGRILGYTF. As DNA, the CDR3 is TGTGCCAGCAGTTTATCGCCGGGCAGGATATTGGGCTACACCTTC.

CDR3 residues: CASSYGRGGANVLTF. CDR3 nucleotide sequence: TGTGCCAGCAGTTACGGTCGCGGTGGGGCCAACGTCCTGACTTTC. The chain recombines TRBV6-2 or TRBV6-3 with TRBJ2-6; D is uncertain. Trimming pared 2 bases from V and 3 bases from J, leaving 8 bases between. CDR1 is MNHEY and CDR2 is SVGEGT in the germline V gene. This CDR3 spans 15 amino acids.

This clone has only a few counts. The chain combines TRBV19 with TRBJ2-6; D is possibly TRBD1 (6 bases). The CDR3 runs 20 residues. CDR1 is LNHDA and CDR2 is SQIVND in the germline V gene (reference sequence). V lost 3 bases and J 0 bases, leaving 21 bases between the germline ends. CDR3 sequence (DNA): TGTGCCAGTAGTATCTTTGGGACACAAAAATCGGGCTCTGGGGCCAACGTCCTGACTTTC. It yields the protein CASSIFGTQKSGSGANVLTF.

This chain links TRBV12-5 with TRBJ2-3; D may be TRBD2 (6 bases). The V and J ends lost 6 bases and 0 bases respectively, with 7 bases between them. CDR1 is LGHNT and CDR2 is FRNRAP in the germline V gene. This CDR3 is 13 amino acids long. CDR3 amino acids: CASGGGSTDTQYF. The CDR3 nucleotides read TGTGCTAGTGGGGGGGGAAGCACAGATACGCAGTATTTT.

The gene calls are TRBV10-3 and TRBJ2-5; possibly TRBD2 for D (5 bases). In germline, CDR1 is ENHRY, CDR2 SYGVKD. The CDR3 is 13 amino acids. Trimming removed 2 bases from V and 7 bases from J, with 11 bases in between. Here the CDR3 DNA reads TGTGCCATCAGTGAGACCCAAGGAGGGACCCAGTACTTC. This codes for CAISETQGGTQYF.

V gene TRBV19 combines with J gene TRBJ2-1; 10 bases fit TRBD1. CDR3 size: 16 residues. Per the germline V gene, CDR1 is LNHDA and CDR2 is SQIVND (reference sequence). V was clipped by 6 bases and J by 7 bases; unmatched bases: 12. The CDR3 coding sequence is TGTGCCAGTAGCCAACCGGGACAGGGGCCTCTTAATGAGCAGTTCTTC. Protein sequence: CASSQPGQGPLNEQFF.

The chain joins TRBV7-9 to TRBJ2-1; 8 bases fit TRBD2. This CDR3 has 16 amino acids. Trimming took 3 bases from V and 3 from J; bases not matched to a gene: 7. Germline CDR1 and CDR2: SEHNR and FQNEAQ (reference sequence). This CDR3 reads CASSFVAGIIYNEQFF. The DNA for the CDR3 is TGTGCCAGCAGCTTTGTAGCGGGAATCATCTACAATGAGCAGTTCTTC.

The V call is TRBV5-4, the J call TRBJ1-6; no definite D call. CDR3 size: 13 residues. CDR1 is SGHNT, CDR2 YYREEE, per germline (reference sequence). Trimming pared 4 bases from V and 7 bases from J, leaving 9 bases between. CDR3 loop: CASSKVGNSPLHF. CDR3 nucleotides: TGTGCCAGCAGCAAAGTCGGAAATTCACCCCTCCACTTT.